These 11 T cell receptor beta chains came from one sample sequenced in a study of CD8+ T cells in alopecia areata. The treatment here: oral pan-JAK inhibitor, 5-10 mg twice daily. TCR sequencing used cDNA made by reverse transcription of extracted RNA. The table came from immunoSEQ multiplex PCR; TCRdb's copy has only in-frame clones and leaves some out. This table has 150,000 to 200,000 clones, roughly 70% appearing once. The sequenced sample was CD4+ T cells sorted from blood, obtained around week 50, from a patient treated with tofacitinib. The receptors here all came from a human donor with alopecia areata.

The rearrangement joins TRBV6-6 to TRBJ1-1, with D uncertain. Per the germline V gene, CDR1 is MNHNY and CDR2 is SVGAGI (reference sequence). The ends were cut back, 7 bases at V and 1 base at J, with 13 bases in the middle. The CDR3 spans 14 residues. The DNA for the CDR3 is TGTGCCAGCACGATCTCAGGTGGGAACACTGAAGCTTTCTTT. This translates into CASTISGGNTEAFF.

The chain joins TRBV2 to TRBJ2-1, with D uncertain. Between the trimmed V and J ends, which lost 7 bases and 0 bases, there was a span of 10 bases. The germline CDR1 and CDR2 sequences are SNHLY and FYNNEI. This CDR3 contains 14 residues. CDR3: CASKFESSYNEQFF. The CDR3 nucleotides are TGTGCCAGCAAGTTCGAGAGCTCCTACAATGAGCAGTTCTTC.

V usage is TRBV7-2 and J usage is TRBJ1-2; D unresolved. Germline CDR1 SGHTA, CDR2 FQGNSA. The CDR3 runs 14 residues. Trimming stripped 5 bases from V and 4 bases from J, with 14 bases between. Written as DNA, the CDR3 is TGTGCCAGCAGCCATGGTAGCGGAACCTATGGCTACACCTTC. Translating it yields CASSHGSGTYGYTF.

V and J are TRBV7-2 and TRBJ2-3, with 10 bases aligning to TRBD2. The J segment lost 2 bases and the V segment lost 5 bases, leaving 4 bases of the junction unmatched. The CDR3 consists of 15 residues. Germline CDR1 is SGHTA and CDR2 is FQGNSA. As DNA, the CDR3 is TGTGCCAGCAGCCTACTAGCGGGGTCCACAGATACGCAGTATTTT. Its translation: CASSLLAGSTDTQYF.

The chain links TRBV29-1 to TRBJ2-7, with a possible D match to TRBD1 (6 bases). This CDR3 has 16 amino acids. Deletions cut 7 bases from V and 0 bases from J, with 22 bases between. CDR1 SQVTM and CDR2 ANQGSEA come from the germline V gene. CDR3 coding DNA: TGCAGCGCTGCAGGGACATCATCTGGGGGCTCCTACGAGCAGTACTTC. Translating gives CSAAGTSSGGSYEQYF.

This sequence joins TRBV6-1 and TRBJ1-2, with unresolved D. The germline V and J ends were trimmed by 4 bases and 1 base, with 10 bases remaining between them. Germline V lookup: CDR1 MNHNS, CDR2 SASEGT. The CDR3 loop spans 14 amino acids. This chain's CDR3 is CASSVRPDNYGYTF. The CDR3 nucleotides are TGTGCCAGCAGTGTTAGACCAGATAACTATGGCTACACCTTC.

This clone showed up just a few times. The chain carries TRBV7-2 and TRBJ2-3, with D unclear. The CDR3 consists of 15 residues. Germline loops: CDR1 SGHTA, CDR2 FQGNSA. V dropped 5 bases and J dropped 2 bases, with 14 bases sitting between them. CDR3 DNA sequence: TGTGCCAGCAGCCGAAACGGACGGGTCACAGATACGCAGTATTTT. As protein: CASSRNGRVTDTQYF.

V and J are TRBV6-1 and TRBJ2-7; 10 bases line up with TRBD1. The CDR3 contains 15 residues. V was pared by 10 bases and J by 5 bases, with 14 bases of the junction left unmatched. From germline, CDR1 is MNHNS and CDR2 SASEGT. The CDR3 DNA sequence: TGTGCCACGCTACTGGGGACAGGGGATATCCACGAGCAGTACTTC. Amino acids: CATLLGTGDIHEQYF.

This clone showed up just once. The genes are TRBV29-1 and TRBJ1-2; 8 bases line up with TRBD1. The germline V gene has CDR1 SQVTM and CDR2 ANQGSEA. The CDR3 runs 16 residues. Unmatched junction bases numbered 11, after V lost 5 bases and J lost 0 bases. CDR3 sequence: CSVSPDRAHPNYGYTF. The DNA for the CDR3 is TGCAGCGTTTCACCGGACAGGGCCCACCCTAACTATGGCTACACCTTC.

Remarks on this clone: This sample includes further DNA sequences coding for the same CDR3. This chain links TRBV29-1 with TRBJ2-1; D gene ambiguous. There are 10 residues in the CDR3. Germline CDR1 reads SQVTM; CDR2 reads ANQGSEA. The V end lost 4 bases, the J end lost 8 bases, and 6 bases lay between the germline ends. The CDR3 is CSVGGYEQFF. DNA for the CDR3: TGCAGCGTTGGAGGATATGAGCAGTTCTTC.

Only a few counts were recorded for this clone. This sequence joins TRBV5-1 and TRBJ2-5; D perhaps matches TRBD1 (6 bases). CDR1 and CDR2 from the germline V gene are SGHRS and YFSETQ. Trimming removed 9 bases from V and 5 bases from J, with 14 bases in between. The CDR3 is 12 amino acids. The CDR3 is CAILQGPETQYF. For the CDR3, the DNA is TGCGCCATCCTACAGGGCCCGGAGACCCAGTACTTC.